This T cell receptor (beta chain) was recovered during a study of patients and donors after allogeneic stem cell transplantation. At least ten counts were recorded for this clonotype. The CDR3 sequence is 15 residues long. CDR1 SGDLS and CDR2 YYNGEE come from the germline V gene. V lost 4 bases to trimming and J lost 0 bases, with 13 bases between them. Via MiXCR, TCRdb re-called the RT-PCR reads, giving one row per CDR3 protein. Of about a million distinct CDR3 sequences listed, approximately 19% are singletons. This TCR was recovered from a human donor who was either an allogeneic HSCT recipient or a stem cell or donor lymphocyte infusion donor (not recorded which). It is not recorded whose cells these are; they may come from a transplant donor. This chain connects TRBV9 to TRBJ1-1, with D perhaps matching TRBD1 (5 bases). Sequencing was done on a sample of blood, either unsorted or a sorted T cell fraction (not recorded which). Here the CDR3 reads CASSPHRGMNTEAFF. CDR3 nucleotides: TGTGCCAGCAGCCCACATCGGGGGATGAACACTGAAGCTTTCTTT.